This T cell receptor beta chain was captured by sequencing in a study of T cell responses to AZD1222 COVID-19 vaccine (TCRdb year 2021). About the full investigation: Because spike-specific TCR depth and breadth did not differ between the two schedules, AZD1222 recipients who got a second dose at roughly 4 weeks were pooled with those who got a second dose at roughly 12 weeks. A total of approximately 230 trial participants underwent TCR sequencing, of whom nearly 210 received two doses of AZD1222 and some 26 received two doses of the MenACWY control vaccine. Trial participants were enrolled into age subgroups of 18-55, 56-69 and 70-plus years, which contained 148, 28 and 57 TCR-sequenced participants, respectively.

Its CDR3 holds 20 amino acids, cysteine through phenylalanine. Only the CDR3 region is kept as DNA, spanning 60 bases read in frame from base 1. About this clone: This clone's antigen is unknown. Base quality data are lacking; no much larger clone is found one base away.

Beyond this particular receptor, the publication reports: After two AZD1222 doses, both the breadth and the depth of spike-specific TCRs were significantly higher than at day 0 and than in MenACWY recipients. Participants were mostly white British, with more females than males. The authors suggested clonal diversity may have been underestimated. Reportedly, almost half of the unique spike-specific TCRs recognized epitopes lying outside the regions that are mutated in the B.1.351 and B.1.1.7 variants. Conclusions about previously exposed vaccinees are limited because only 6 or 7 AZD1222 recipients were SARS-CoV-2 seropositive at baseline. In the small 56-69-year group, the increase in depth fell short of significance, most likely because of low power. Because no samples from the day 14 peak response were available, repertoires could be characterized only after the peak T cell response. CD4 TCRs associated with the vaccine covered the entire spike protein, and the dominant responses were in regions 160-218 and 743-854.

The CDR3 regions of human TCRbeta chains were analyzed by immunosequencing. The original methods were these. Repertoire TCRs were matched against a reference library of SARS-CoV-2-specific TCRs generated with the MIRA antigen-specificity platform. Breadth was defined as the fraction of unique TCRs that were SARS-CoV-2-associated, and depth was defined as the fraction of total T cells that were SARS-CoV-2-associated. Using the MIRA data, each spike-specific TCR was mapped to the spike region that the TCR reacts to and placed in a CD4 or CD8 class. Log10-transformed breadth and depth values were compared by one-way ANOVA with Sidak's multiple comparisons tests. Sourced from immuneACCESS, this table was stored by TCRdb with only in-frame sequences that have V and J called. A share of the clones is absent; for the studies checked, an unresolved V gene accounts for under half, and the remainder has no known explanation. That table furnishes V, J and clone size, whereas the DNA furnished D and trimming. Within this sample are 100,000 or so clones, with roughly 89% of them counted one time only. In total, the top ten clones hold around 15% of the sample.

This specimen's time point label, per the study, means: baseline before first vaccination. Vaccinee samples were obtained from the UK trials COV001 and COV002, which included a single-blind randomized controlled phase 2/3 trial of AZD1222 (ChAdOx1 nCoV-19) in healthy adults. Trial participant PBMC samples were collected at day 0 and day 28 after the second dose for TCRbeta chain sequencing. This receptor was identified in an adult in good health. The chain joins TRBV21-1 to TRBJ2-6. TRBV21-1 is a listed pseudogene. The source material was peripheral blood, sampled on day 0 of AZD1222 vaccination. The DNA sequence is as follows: TGTGCCAGCAGCATTGACAGTACAGGGACTCTCATTGCTGGGGCCAACGTCCTGACTTTC. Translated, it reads CASSIDSTGTLIAGANVLTF.